Listed below are T cell receptor beta chains from one sample, sequenced in a study of cytomegalovirus exposure and HLA in healthy donors. Method: immunoSEQ multiplex PCR; TCRdb's copy keeps in-frame clones and lacks some. The table lists under 200,000 clones, around four fifths of them singletons. The sequencing input was PBMCs. The receptor source for this set is a woman in her thirties in good health and CMV-seronegative. Both conserved end residues are trimmed from each CDR3. Fields, in order: CDR3 protein, J gene, V gene.

ASSLDSGGRNTIY | TRBJ1-3 | TRBV5-1
ASSEHGTASDTQY | TRBJ2-3 | TRBV9
ASGEGTELTAKSYEQY | . | TRBV5-1
ASRKLQGYEQY | TRBJ2-7 | TRBV6-5
ASAIDGGPTH | TRBJ1-5 | TRBV2
SVQGTNTEAF | TRBJ1-1 | TRBV29-1
ASILAGGPDTQY | TRBJ2-3 | TRBV6-1
ASSLSGQGAFAANVLT | TRBJ2-6 | TRBV5-4
AIQSGQKNEKLF | TRBJ1-4 | TRBV10-3
ASSPRPEMNTGELF | TRBJ2-2 | TRBV5-1
AYATNSGNTIY | TRBJ1-3 | TRBV30
ASSVERGNNEQF | TRBJ2-1 | TRBV5-1
ASAQRTEAF | TRBJ1-1 | TRBV12-5
AWSVRTGTVNYGYT | TRBJ1-2 | TRBV30
ASSPTLRVYGYT | TRBJ1-2 | TRBV14
ASTLSPGGSSYNEQF | TRBJ2-1 | TRBV19
ASGRTGGSEKLF | TRBJ1-4 | TRBV5-5